This passage covers 21 T cell receptor beta chains from one sample sequenced in a study of shared T cell receptors in the human thymus. The table came from immunoSEQ multiplex PCR; TCRdb's copy has only in-frame clones and leaves some out. The table lists 500,000 to 550,000 clones, approximately 80% of them singletons. These data are also associated with another study on human thymus T cells.

The sequenced sample consisted of thymocytes. Receptors were obtained from a boy under three years old with a congenital heart defect.

J is TRBJ2-7 and V is TRBV9, with 11 nucleotides matching TRBD2. The V segment lost 4 bases and the J segment 0 bases; nucleotides outside the gene matches: 3. The CDR3 totals 15 residues. CDR1 and CDR2 from the germline V gene are SGDLS and YYNGEE. The CDR3 bases are TGTGCCAGCAGCCCGGGGACTAGCGGCTCCTACGAGCAGTACTTC. Translated: CASSPGTSGSYEQYF.

This chain uses TRBV2 with TRBJ2-1; D is possibly TRBD2 (6 bases). This CDR3 spans 13 amino acids. With 6 bases removed from V and 9 bases from J, the gap between germline ends came to 15 bases. Germline-derived CDR1 and CDR2 are SNHLY and FYNNEI. DNA of the CDR3: TGTGCCAGCAGAGGTACCGGGAGACCTGAGCAGTTCTTC. This codes for CASRGTGRPEQFF.

The chain uses TRBV28 and TRBJ1-3; 7 bases line up with TRBD1. Germline values: CDR1 MDHEN, CDR2 SYDVKM. With V trimmed by 6 bases and J by 5 bases, 13 bases remained unmatched. The CDR3 length is 16 residues. CDR3 sequence reads: CASRPDREKNRNTIYF. CDR3 DNA sequence: TGTGCCAGCAGACCCGACAGGGAGAAGAATAGAAACACCATATATTTT. The entire variable domain, with the rest obtained from reference TRBV28 and TRBJ1-3, is as follows: DVKVTQSSRYLVKRTGEKVFLECVQDMDHENMFWYRQDPGLGLRLIYFSYDVKMKEKGDIPEGYSVSREKKERFSLILESASTNQTSMYLCASRPDREKNRNTIYFGEGSWLTVV.

V is TRBV4-3 and J is TRBJ2-1; TRBD2 matches 13 bases. This CDR3 spans 18 amino acids. V dropped 3 bases and J dropped 3; count of bases not matched to a gene: 8. The germline CDR1 and CDR2 sequences are LGHNA and YSLEER. CDR3 sequence: CASSHYPGLAGVYNEQFF. The DNA of the CDR3 is TGCGCCAGCAGCCACTACCCCGGACTAGCGGGAGTCTACAATGAGCAGTTCTTC.

This clone was detected a few times. The chain employs TRBV4-3 and TRBJ2-1, with TRBD2 matching 9 bases. This CDR3 is built from 16 residues. The V gene end was trimmed by 0 bases and the J gene end by 7 bases; junction bases not matched to a gene: 7. The germline CDR1 and CDR2 sequences are LGHNA and YSLEER. CDR3: CASSQDTPSGTNEQFF. Here the CDR3 DNA reads TGCGCCAGCAGCCAAGATACCCCTAGCGGGACGAATGAGCAGTTCTTC.

The V gene is TRBV4-3, the J gene TRBJ1-3; the D is unclear. Germline CDR1 LGHNA, CDR2 YSLEER. Trimming took 4 bases from V and 4 from J, leaving 8 bases between them. The length of the CDR3 is 13 residues. The CDR3 spells CASSPRVGNTIYF. In DNA form, the CDR3 reads TGCGCCAGCAGCCCAAGAGTAGGAAACACCATATATTTT.

This clone has more than one count but fewer than ten. The J gene is TRBJ2-1, the V gene TRBV30, with 7 positions matching TRBD2. CDR1 is GTSNPN and CDR2 is SVGIG in the germline V gene (reference sequence). Trimming removed 0 bases from V and 0 bases from J; junction bases left unmatched: 5. This CDR3 contains 16 residues. The CDR3 nucleotides are TGTGCCTGGAGTGTCCGGGGGGATCCCTCCTACAATGAGCAGTTCTTC. This gives the protein CAWSVRGDPSYNEQFF.

V and J are TRBV19 and TRBJ1-5; D perhaps matches TRBD1 (5 bases). The V gene's germline CDR1 is LNHDA and CDR2 SQIVND (reference sequence). This CDR3 spans 16 amino acids. Trimming removed 5 bases at V and 5 bases at J, with 19 bases between. CDR3 sequence reads: CASSPSPWTGDQPQHF. CDR3 in DNA: TGTGCCAGTAGTCCCAGCCCCTGGACGGGGGATCAGCCCCAGCATTTT. The variable domain in full, completed from reference TRBV19 and TRBJ1-5, reads DGGITQSPKYLFRKEGQNVTLSCEQNLNHDAMYWYRQDPGQGLRLIYYSQIVNDFQKGDIAEGYSVSREKKESFPLTVTSAQKNPTAFYLCASSPSPWTGDQPQHFGDGTRLSIL.

This sequence joins TRBV28 and TRBJ1-2, with unresolved D. V was shortened by 8 bases and J by 3 bases, with 16 bases between the two germline ends. This CDR3 is built from 14 residues. Looked up from germline, CDR1 is MDHEN and CDR2 is SYDVKM. This chain's CDR3 is CASWRDDGDYGYTF. In DNA form, the CDR3 reads TGTGCCAGCTGGAGGGATGACGGGGACTATGGCTACACCTTC.

The rearrangement links TRBV27 to TRBJ2-2, with 9 bases aligning to TRBD2. The CDR3 extends over 17 amino acids. Germline V gene sequence: CDR1 MNHEY, CDR2 SMNVEV (reference sequence). Trimming removed 4 bases from V and 1 base from J; junction bases left unmatched: 7. The chain's CDR3 is CASSYDRTSENTGELFF. DNA of the CDR3: TGTGCCAGCAGTTACGATCGGACTAGCGAGAACACCGGGGAGCTGTTTTTT.

The chain joins TRBV5-1 to TRBJ1-2, with 8 bases identical to TRBD1. CDR3 size: 14 residues. With 3 bases clipped from V and 1 base from J, the junction kept 2 bases outside the gene matches. The V gene's germline CDR1 is SGHRS and CDR2 YFSETQ. The CDR3 loop is CASSSGQVNYGYTF. The CDR3 coding sequence is TGCGCCAGCAGCTCGGGACAGGTTAACTATGGCTACACCTTC.

This clone was counted between two and nine times. Other nucleotide sequences from this sample produce the same CDR3. The gene calls are TRBV28 and TRBJ1-3, with a weak D call TRBD1 (6 bases). The CDR3 has 15 amino acids. The germline V and J ends were trimmed by 6 bases and 0 bases, with 12 bases remaining between them. Germline CDR1 reads MDHEN; CDR2 reads SYDVKM. In DNA form, the CDR3 reads TGTGCCAGCAGCGCAACAGGGAACTCTGGAAACACCATATATTTT. Translated, it gives CASSATGNSGNTIYF.

The chain is built from TRBV7-3 and TRBJ1-1; 8 bases fit TRBD1. The CDR3 is made up of 15 amino acids. Germline assignment: CDR1 SGHTA and CDR2 FQGTGA. Trimming removed 4 bases from V and 3 bases from J; junction bases left unmatched: 7. The chain's CDR3 is CASSSAGGWDTEAFF. CDR3 coding DNA: TGTGCCAGCAGCTCCGCAGGGGGCTGGGACACTGAAGCTTTCTTT.

The chain recombines TRBV5-1 with TRBJ1-1, with 9 bases aligning to TRBD1. With 0 bases clipped from V and 6 bases from J, the junction kept 9 bases outside the gene matches. Germline loops: CDR1 SGHRS, CDR2 YFSETQ. This CDR3 is built from 16 residues. The CDR3 spells CASSLALTGGDPEAFF. Here the CDR3 DNA reads TGCGCCAGCAGCTTGGCCCTTACAGGGGGCGACCCTGAAGCTTTCTTT. Full variable domain (missing parts from reference TRBV5-1 and TRBJ1-1): KAGVTQTPRYLIKTRGQQVTLSCSPISGHRSVSWYQQTPGQGLQFLFEYFSETQRNKGNFPGRFSGRQFSNSRSEMNVSTLELGDSALYLCASSLALTGGDPEAFFGQGTRLTVV.

The rearrangement joins TRBV4-1 to TRBJ2-7; no clear D. The length of the CDR3 is 18 residues. CDR1 MGHRA and CDR2 YSYEKL come from the germline V gene. V was pared by 1 base and J by 3 bases, with 22 bases between. CDR3 in amino acids: CASSQVALLSAEGYEQYF. The DNA of the CDR3 is TGCGCCAGCAGCCAAGTAGCACTGCTAAGTGCGGAAGGCTACGAGCAGTACTTC.

As regards this clone: Sequence at one end of the junction differs from germline and may be a read error. This rearrangement joins TRBV6-5 to TRBJ2-5; 8 nucleotides agree with TRBD1. Germline values: CDR1 MNHEY, CDR2 SVGAGI. The CDR3 is 13 amino acids. The CDR3: CASSPDREENQYF. CDR3 DNA sequence: TGTGCCAGCAGCCCGGACAGGGAGGAGAACCAGTACTTC.

This chain joins TRBV4-3 and TRBJ2-5; D might be TRBD2 (5 bases). This CDR3 contains 14 residues. Trimming cost V 0 bases and J 7 bases, with 12 bases left between them. The V gene's germline CDR1 is LGHNA and CDR2 YSLEER. The CDR3: CASSQDRGSGTQYF. Written as DNA, the CDR3 is TGCGCCAGCAGCCAAGATAGAGGGTCGGGGACCCAGTACTTC.

The chain has TRBV27 and TRBJ1-2, with 7 bases matching TRBD1. CDR1 MNHEY and CDR2 SMNVEV come from the germline V gene (reference sequence). Trimming took 5 bases from V and 7 from J; bases not matched to a gene: 10. The length of the CDR3 is 14 residues. CDR3 sequence reads: CASSPTYRGCGYTF. Written as DNA, the CDR3 is TGTGCCAGCAGTCCGACCTACAGGGGTTGTGGCTACACCTTC.

CDR3 sequence reads: CASSRRTRSGSHIEQFF. DNA of the CDR3: TGTGCCAGCAGCCGTCGCACGCGAAGCGGGAGTCATATTGAGCAGTTCTTC. The J gene is TRBJ2-1, the V gene TRBV2; 8 bases line up with TRBD2. V shed 6 bases, J shed 9 bases, and the junction held 19 bases outside the gene matches. This CDR3 has 17 residues. Germline-derived CDR1 and CDR2 are SNHLY and FYNNEI.

This chain joins TRBV27 and TRBJ1-1; a possible D gene is TRBD1 (5 bases). The CDR3 has 13 residues. V shed 6 bases and J shed 1 base, with 9 bases lying between them. The germline gives CDR1 MNHEY, CDR2 SMNVEV (reference sequence). The CDR3 spells CASRAQGNTEAFF. The CDR3 DNA is TGTGCCAGCAGAGCGCAGGGGAACACTGAAGCTTTCTTT.

The DNA for the CDR3 is TGTGCCACCAGCAGAGATTGCCCCTCTAGCGGGGAATTCTACGAGCAGTACTTC. Its translation is CATSRDCPSSGEFYEQYF. The chain links TRBV15 to TRBJ2-7; 9 nucleotides match TRBD2. The CDR3 spans 18 residues. V lost 0 bases to trimming and J lost 3 bases; unmatched junction nucleotides: 12. CDR1 is LNHNV, CDR2 YYDKDF, per germline (reference sequence).